The sequence of this T cell receptor beta chain was determined in a study of human T cells and chemical hapten exposure. MiXCR, run by TCRdb on the RACE reads, gives a single entry per CDR3 protein. The sample lists around 260,000 distinct CDR3 sequences; about 9.4% were seen once. Time point in this sample: pre-sensitization, week 0. Noted treatment: therapeutic diphenylcyclopropenone sensitization with weekly scalp DPC. CDR3 length: 14 amino acids. Trimming took off 5 bases at V and 3 bases at J, with 12 bases between the two ends. The germline gives CDR1 MDHEN, CDR2 SYDVKM. The sample consisted of whole blood, taken in connection with sensitization to the hapten diphenylcyclopropenone (DPC). The chain employs TRBV28 and TRBJ2-3, with no clear D. This receptor was obtained from a middle-aged woman with alopecia areata. Some clones in this sample may be carry-over from other donors' samples. CDR3 loop: CASSPPGRTDTQYF. DNA for the CDR3: TGTGCCAGCAGTCCGCCGGGTAGAACAGATACGCAGTATTTT.